Listed below are T cell receptor beta chains from one sample, sequenced in a study of T cells in Graves' hyperthyroidism and ophthalmopathy. TCRdb re-analysed the multiplex PCR reads in MiXCR, keeping a single row per CDR3 protein. The data show 550,000 to 800,000 distinct CDR3 sequences, approximately 15% seen once. Sequencing used blood. These receptors were collected from a man over 45 with Graves' hyperthyroidism. Both conserved end residues are part of each CDR3. Each record gives: V gene, D gene, clone size, J gene, CDR3 protein, CDR3 DNA. D genes are given only for firm matches. Some rows mark clone size as missing; the rest say once, few, many or name a class of expanded clone.

>TRBV28|.|.|TRBJ1-2
CASSYLRVYGYTF
TGTGCCAGCAGTTATCTCCGGGTATATGGCTACACCTTC
>TRBV30|TRBD1|many|TRBJ2-7
CAWTGGSYEQYF
TGTGCCTGGACAGGGGGCTCGTACGAGCAGTACTTC
>TRBV6-1|.|few|TRBJ2-7
CASSVGGLRPSYEQYF
TGTGCCAGCAGTGTGGGCGGTTTACGTCCCTCCTACGAGCAGTACTTC
>TRBV7-2|.|.|TRBJ2-2
CASSLILAGELFF
TGTGCCAGCAGCTTAATCCTGGCCGGGGAGCTGTTTTTT
>TRBV2|TRBD2|many|TRBJ2-1
CASSASGSNEQFF
TGTGCCAGCAGTGCCAGCGGGAGTAATGAGCAGTTCTTC
>TRBV28|TRBD2|many|TRBJ2-1
CASSFLTTAGGPNNEQFF
TGTGCCAGCAGTTTCCTTACAACGGCGGGAGGGCCTAACAATGAGCAGTTCTTC
>TRBV6-1|TRBD1|.|TRBJ1-4
CASSTTGVNEKLFF
TGTGCCAGCAGCACCACAGGGGTTAATGAAAAACTGTTTTTT
>TRBV6-1|.|few|TRBJ2-2
CASRVRGTDHVAELFF
TGTGCCAGCAGAGTCCGCGGGACAGACCACGTCGCGGAGCTGTTTTTT
>TRBV6-6|.|few|TRBJ1-1
CASSYSDLNTEAFF
TGTGCCAGCAGTTACTCGGACCTGAACACTGAAGCTTTCTTT
>TRBV6-5|.|few|TRBJ2-3
CASSYSPDTQYF
TGTGCCAGCAGTTACTCGCCAGATACGCAGTATTTT
>TRBV11-2|.|.|TRBJ2-1
CASSLALNEQFF
TGTGCCAGCAGCTTAGCACTCAATGAGCAGTTCTTC
>TRBV9|TRBD2|few|TRBJ2-1
CASSVIAGGGNEQFF
TGTGCCAGCAGCGTCATTGCGGGAGGTGGGAATGAGCAGTTCTTC
>TRBV12-3/TRBV12-4|TRBD1|few|TRBJ2-7
CASSSPSLDRDIYEQYF
TGTGCCAGCAGTTCCCCCTCGTTGGACAGGGATATCTACGAGCAGTACTTC
>TRBV12-3/TRBV12-4|TRBD2|many|TRBJ2-7
CASSLLAGVGLYEQYF
TGTGCCAGCAGTTTACTAGCGGGAGTCGGGTTGTACGAGCAGTACTTC
>TRBV30|TRBD1|few|TRBJ2-1
CAWSDSNTGVFYNEQFF
TGTGCCTGGAGTGATTCTAATACAGGGGTCTTCTACAATGAGCAGTTCTTC